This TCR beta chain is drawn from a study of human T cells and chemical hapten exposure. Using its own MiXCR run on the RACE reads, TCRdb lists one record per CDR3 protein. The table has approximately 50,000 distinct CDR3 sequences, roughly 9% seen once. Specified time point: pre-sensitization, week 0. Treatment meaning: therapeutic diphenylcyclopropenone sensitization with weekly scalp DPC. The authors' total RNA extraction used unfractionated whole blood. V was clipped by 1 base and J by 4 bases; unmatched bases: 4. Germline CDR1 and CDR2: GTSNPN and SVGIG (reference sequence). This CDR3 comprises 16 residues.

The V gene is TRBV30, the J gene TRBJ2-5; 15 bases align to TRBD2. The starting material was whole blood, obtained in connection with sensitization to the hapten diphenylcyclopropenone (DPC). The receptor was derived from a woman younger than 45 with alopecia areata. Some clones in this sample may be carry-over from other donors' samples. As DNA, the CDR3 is TGTGCCTGGAGTGCCGGGACTAGCGGGGGGCCAGAGACCCAGTACTTC. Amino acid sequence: CAWSAGTSGGPETQYF. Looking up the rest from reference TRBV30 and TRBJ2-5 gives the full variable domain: SQTIHQWPATLVQPVGSPLSLECTVEGTSNPNLYWYRQAAGRGLQLLFYSVGIGQISSEVPQNLSASRPQDRQFILSSKKLLLSDSGFYLCAWSAGTSGGPETQYFGPGTRLLVL.